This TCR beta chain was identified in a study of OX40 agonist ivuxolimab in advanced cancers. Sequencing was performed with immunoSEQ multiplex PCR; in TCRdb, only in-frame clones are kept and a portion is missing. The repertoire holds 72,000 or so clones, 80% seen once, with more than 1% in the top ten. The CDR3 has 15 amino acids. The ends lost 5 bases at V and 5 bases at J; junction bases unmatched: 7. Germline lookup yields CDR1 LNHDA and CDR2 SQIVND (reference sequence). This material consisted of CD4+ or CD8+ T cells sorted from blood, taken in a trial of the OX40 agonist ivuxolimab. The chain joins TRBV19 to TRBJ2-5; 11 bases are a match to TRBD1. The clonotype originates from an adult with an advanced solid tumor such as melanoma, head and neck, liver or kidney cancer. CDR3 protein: CASSGRTGGRETQYF. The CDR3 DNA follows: TGTGCCAGTAGTGGTAGGACAGGGGGCCGCGAGACCCAGTACTTC.